Listed here are 24 T cell receptor beta chains from one sample, sequenced in a study of blood T cell repertoires in COVID-19. TCRdb keeps only in-frame clones here, not all; method: immunoSEQ multiplex PCR. The table includes about 110,000 clones, 70% to 90% detected once. The sample was peripheral blood. The receptors stem from a man aged 35 to 55 with acute or convalescent COVID-19.

This clone was detected once. This sequence joins TRBV11-2 and TRBJ1-4, with D uncertain. CDR3 length: 13 amino acids. V was pared by 0 bases and J by 10 bases, with 9 bases between. Germline assignment: CDR1 SGHAT and CDR2 FQNNGV. This CDR3 is CASSLEEGGKLFF. Here the CDR3 DNA reads TGTGCCAGCAGCTTAGAAGAGGGTGGAAAACTGTTTTTT.

The table lists this clone with a count of one. This sequence joins TRBV7-2 and TRBJ2-4; 7 nucleotides line up with TRBD1. Germline-derived CDR1 and CDR2 are SGHTA and FQGNSA. Germline trimming cut 5 bases from V and 9 bases from J; bases unmatched to any gene: 7. The CDR3 runs 13 residues. The DNA for the CDR3 is TGTGCCAGCAGCCTCGACAGGGCGGGCATTCAGTACTTC. Protein product: CASSLDRAGIQYF.

This clone has a handful of counts. This sequence joins TRBV27 and TRBJ2-7; maybe TRBD1 (6 bases). The CDR3 contains 15 residues. Germline CDR1 and CDR2: MNHEY and SMNVEV (reference sequence). With 5 bases removed from V and 2 bases from J, the gap between germline ends came to 16 bases. The CDR3 loop is CASSTRGRGTYEQYF. CDR3 nucleotide sequence: TGTGCCAGCAGTACAAGGGGGAGAGGGACCTACGAGCAGTACTTC.

This chain connects TRBV2 to TRBJ2-3, with 8 positions matching TRBD2. Germline values: CDR1 SNHLY, CDR2 FYNNEI. The CDR3 is made up of 13 amino acids. Unmatched junction bases numbered 6, after V lost 7 bases and J lost 6 bases. The CDR3 bases are TGTGCCAGCACTCGGGAGCGGGGGGATACGCAGTATTTT. Residues: CASTRERGDTQYF.

The chain recombines TRBV3-1 (or the pseudogene TRBV3-2) with TRBJ2-4; 8 bases match TRBD2. V lost 1 base, J lost 7 bases, and 0 bases stayed unmatched. Germline V lookup: CDR1 LGHDT, CDR2 YNNKEL (reference sequence). CDR3 length: 13 residues. CDR3 amino acids: CASSQAGGNIQYF. The CDR3 DNA follows: TGTGCCAGCAGCCAAGCGGGGGGGAACATTCAGTACTTC.

This rearrangement joins TRBV6-5 to TRBJ1-5; 11 bases are shared with TRBD1. Germline V lookup: CDR1 MNHEY, CDR2 SVGAGI. The CDR3 loop spans 14 amino acids. Trimming cost V 6 bases and J 6 bases; bases outside gene matches: 4. In DNA form, the CDR3 reads TGTGCCAGCAGCACCGGGACAGGGGGTCAGCCCCAGCATTTT. This translates into CASSTGTGGQPQHF.

The rearrangement uses TRBV7-8 and TRBJ2-3, with a weak D call TRBD2 (5 bases). The CDR3 is 15 residues long. Between the trimmed V and J ends, which lost 4 bases and 1 base, there was a span of 12 bases. The germline gives CDR1 SGHVS, CDR2 FQNEAQ. The CDR3 region has the DNA TGTGCCAGCAGCTCCAGGACTTGGGGCACAGATACGCAGTATTTT. Its translation is CASSSRTWGTDTQYF.

The chain joins TRBV11-2 to TRBJ2-1, with 11 bases lining up with TRBD2. Trimming took 3 bases from V and 9 from J; bases not matched to a gene: 7. The germline CDR1 and CDR2 sequences are SGHAT and FQNNGV. This CDR3 is built from 15 residues. CDR3 nucleotide sequence: TGTGCCAGCAGCTTCATAGCGGGAGGGCCGGGTGAGCAGTTCTTC. Translated, it gives CASSFIAGGPGEQFF.

The genes are TRBV7-2 and TRBJ2-3, with D uncertain. The CDR3 contains 15 residues. Germline V gene lookup returns CDR1 SGHTA and CDR2 FQGNSA. Trimming took off 5 bases at V and 0 bases at J, with 12 bases between the two ends. The CDR3 sequence is CASSQSGLSTDTQYF. CDR3 nucleotide sequence: TGTGCCAGCAGCCAATCTGGCTTGAGCACAGATACGCAGTATTTT. Full variable domain (rest looked up from reference TRBV7-2 and TRBJ2-3): GAGVSQSPSNKVTEKGKDVELRCDPISGHTALYWYRQSLGQGLEFLIYFQGNSAPDKSGLPSDRFSAERTGGSVSTLTIQRTQQEDSAVYLCASSQSGLSTDTQYFGPGTRLTVL.

The CDR3 protein is CASSVRDQPQHF. In DNA form, the CDR3 reads TGTGCCAGCAGCGTACGGGATCAGCCCCAGCATTTT. The chain recombines TRBV3-1 (or the pseudogene TRBV3-2) with TRBJ1-5, with unresolved D. Germline values: CDR1 LGHDT, CDR2 YNNKEL (reference sequence). V lost 5 bases to trimming and J lost 5 bases, with 7 bases between them. This CDR3 is 12 amino acids long.

J is TRBJ1-4 and V is TRBV5-1, with 11 bases aligning to TRBD1. The CDR3 extends over 16 amino acids. From germline, CDR1 is SGHRS and CDR2 YFSETQ. J gave up 3 bases and V 5 bases, and 6 bases lay outside the gene matches. As DNA, the CDR3 is TGCGCCAGCAGGCAGGGACAGGGGGATGCTAATGAAAAACTGTTTTTT. This encodes CASRQGQGDANEKLFF.

This clone was detected ten times or more. V usage is TRBV4-2 and J usage is TRBJ1-1; the match to TRBD1 covers 8 bases. The length of the CDR3 is 15 residues. Germline V lookup: CDR1 LGHNA, CDR2 YNFKEQ. V trimming: 4 bases; J trimming: 1 base; junction bases outside the gene matches: 5. In DNA form, the CDR3 reads TGTGCCAGCAGCCGCATACAGGGGGAGAACACTGAAGCTTTCTTT. Its translation is CASSRIQGENTEAFF.

This clone was seen a single time. The chain has TRBV21-1 and TRBJ2-7; the listed D gene, TRBD2, was not tested against the DNA. TRBV21-1 counts as a pseudogene. The CDR3 consists of 12 residues. In DNA, the CDR3 is TGTGCCAGCAGCAAGGGAGCTAGGGTGCAGTACTTC. Its protein is CASSKGARVQYF.

The gene calls are TRBV18 and TRBJ2-7; 8 positions match TRBD2. Germline CDR1 is KGHSH and CDR2 is LQKENI. The trim removed 2 bases at V and 3 bases at J, leaving 3 bases unmatched. The CDR3 runs to 14 residues. Here the CDR3 reads CASSPSGRSYEQYF. CDR3 nucleotides: TGTGCCAGCTCACCAAGCGGGAGAAGCTACGAGCAGTACTTC.

In its sample, this clone was seen a few times. This chain uses TRBV7-3 with TRBJ1-6, with TRBD1 as a possible D gene (5 bases). Between the trimmed V and J ends, which lost 5 bases and 6 bases, there was a span of 11 bases. Germline CDR1 and CDR2: SGHTA and FQGTGA. The CDR3 contains 14 residues. CDR3 DNA sequence: TGTGCCAGCAGCGTCGCGGGGCCTAATTCACCCCTCCACTTT. Translation: CASSVAGPNSPLHF.

The chain carries TRBV9 and TRBJ1-2; 8 bases align to TRBD1. The CDR3 is 15 residues long. The germline V gene has CDR1 SGDLS and CDR2 YYNGEE. Germline trimming cut 3 bases from V and 5 bases from J; bases unmatched to any gene: 9. CDR3 sequence reads: CASSATPRGQYGYTF. The CDR3 bases are TGTGCCAGCAGCGCGACCCCCAGGGGGCAATATGGCTACACCTTC.

The genes are TRBV30 and TRBJ1-6; 7 bases match TRBD1. Germline values: CDR1 GTSNPN, CDR2 SVGIG (reference sequence). Trimming cost V 1 base and J 2 bases; bases outside gene matches: 2. The CDR3 totals 15 residues. The CDR3 coding sequence is TGTGCCTGGAGTGGGGGGACAGCCTATAATTCACCCCTCCACTTT. Amino acids: CAWSGGTAYNSPLHF.

The CDR3 loop reads CASSPDRGLSPLHF. CDR3 nucleotides: TGTGCCAGCAGCCCGGACAGGGGGCTGTCACCCCTCCACTTT. The V gene is TRBV11-1, the J gene TRBJ1-6; 11 positions match TRBD1. Germline-derived CDR1 and CDR2 are SGHAT and FQDESV (reference sequence). Trimming cost V 5 bases and J 10 bases; bases outside gene matches: 4. The CDR3 contains 14 residues.

The table lists this clone with a few counts. The CDR3 nucleotides are TGTGCCAGCAGCAAAGAGCTCCAGGGGACGAACACCGGGGAGCTGTTTTTT. Protein: CASSKELQGTNTGELFF. This sequence joins TRBV21-1 and TRBJ2-2; the table's TRBD1 call for D was not verified on the DNA. TRBV21-1 is tagged as a pseudogene. The CDR3 has 17 residues.

The rearrangement uses TRBV28 and TRBJ1-5; D is ambiguous. V dropped 3 bases and J dropped 1 base, with 13 bases sitting between them. The germline CDR1 and CDR2 sequences are MDHEN and SYDVKM. This CDR3 comprises 16 residues. In DNA, the CDR3 is TGTGCCAGCAGTTTCCTAGCGGCGGTGAGCAATCAGCCCCAGCATTTT. Its protein is CASSFLAAVSNQPQHF.

This clone is a singleton in its sample. The V gene is TRBV5-8, the J gene TRBJ2-1; 10 bases map to TRBD2. J was trimmed by 2 bases and V by 1 base; bases with no gene match: 0. This CDR3 is built from 15 residues. Germline CDR1 is SGHTS and CDR2 is YDEGEE. In DNA form, the CDR3 reads TGTGCCAGCAGCTTGACTAGCGGGACCTACAATGAGCAGTTCTTC. Amino acids: CASSLTSGTYNEQFF.

The chain couples TRBV3-1 (or the pseudogene TRBV3-2) to TRBJ1-1; maybe TRBD1 (5 bases). Trimming took 4 bases from V and 0 from J, leaving 12 bases between them. The CDR3 has 15 residues. Germline V gives CDR1 LGHDT, CDR2 YNNKEL (reference sequence). CDR3 DNA: TGTGCCAGCAGCCCCCAGGGCGGCATGAACACTGAAGCTTTCTTT. Amino acids: CASSPQGGMNTEAFF.

The V and J genes are TRBV18 and TRBJ2-7; 7 bases align to TRBD1. V was clipped by 5 bases and J by 3 bases; unmatched bases: 4. CDR3 length: 13 amino acids. Germline lookup yields CDR1 KGHSH and CDR2 LQKENI. CDR3 in amino acids: CASSGNRGYEQYF. In nucleotides, the CDR3 is TGTGCCAGCTCAGGGAACAGGGGCTACGAGCAGTACTTC.

This chain joins TRBV7-6 and TRBJ2-3, with 7 nucleotides matching TRBD1. Germline CDR1 SGHVS, CDR2 FNYEAQ. J was trimmed by 5 bases and V by 2 bases; bases with no gene match: 4. CDR3 length equals 14 residues. CDR3 nucleotide sequence: TGTGCCAGCAGCTTAATAGGGACAGAAGATACGCAGTATTTT. Amino acid sequence: CASSLIGTEDTQYF.